This is a list of T cell receptor beta chains from one sample in a study of T cells in Graves' hyperthyroidism and ophthalmopathy. MiXCR, run by TCRdb on the multiplex PCR reads, gives a single entry per CDR3 protein. In the table there are a few hundred thousand distinct CDR3 sequences, approximately 15% of which are singletons. The sequencing sample was made of blood. The source is a woman between 35 and 50 years old with Graves' ophthalmopathy. CDR3s include the opening cysteine and the closing phenylalanine or tryptophan. Fields, in order: V gene, J gene, CDR3 protein.

TRBV7-9,TRBJ2-1,CASSSGLANEQFF
TRBV9,TRBJ2-3,CASSVAPGTDTQYF
TRBV4-1,TRBJ1-1,CASSLRGQNTEAFF
TRBV2,TRBJ2-2,CASTLQATIYTGELFF
TRBV2,TRBJ1-1,CASSDSPTGDTEAFF
TRBV2,TRBJ2-7,CASRLAGGPLSEQYF
TRBV2,TRBJ2-2,CASIPITGELFF
TRBV10-3,TRBJ1-5,CAISASQSENQPQHF
TRBV7-3,TRBJ1-1,CASSLGDSTEAFF
TRBV7-3,TRBJ2-2,CASSLGPGDTGELFF
TRBV5-1,TRBJ2-1,CASRPGQGPDGLLNEQFF
TRBV28,TRBJ2-1,CASSGGTRDNEQFF
TRBV2,TRBJ2-1,CASSEGLRGGRGEQFF
TRBV7-8,TRBJ2-2,CASSLRTSGGAGELFF
TRBV28,TRBJ1-4,CASSGGKWWTGKNEELFF
TRBV6-1,TRBJ2-5,CASSSGLRLAGVQETQYF
TRBV12-3/TRBV12-4,TRBJ1-6,CASRDIRGKGSYNSPLHF
TRBV2,TRBJ2-3,CASRSWTDTDTQYF
TRBV5-1,TRBJ2-3,CASSQRGFTDTQYF
TRBV10-3,TRBJ2-3,CAIRGGGPGSTDTQYF
TRBV5-1,TRBJ2-3,CASSQQTSADTQYF
TRBV15,TRBJ2-6,CATSRGGTGANVLTF
TRBV6-5,TRBJ1-1,CASSYQNGVGMDTEAFF
TRBV30,TRBJ2-1,CAWSVGPGKFF
TRBV3-1,TRBJ2-7,CASSRRGECEQYF
TRBV6-2/TRBV6-3,TRBJ2-2,CASSYLRAPSNTGELFF
TRBV30,TRBJ1-1,CAWILTGTEAFF
TRBV20-1,TRBJ1-2,CSASSSGANYGYTF
TRBV7-9,TRBJ2-5,CASSLASKTQYF
TRBV19,TRBJ1-6,CASSSETGFVAYNSPLHF
TRBV7-8,TRBJ1-4,CASSLRQGTNEKLFF
TRBV20-1,TRBJ2-3,CSARDTLAGGGTDTQYF
TRBV6-5,TRBJ1-2,CASSYAGRDGHTF
TRBV6-1,TRBJ1-1,CASSYRPGTANTEAFF
TRBV15,TRBJ2-5,CATSRGAQAQETQYF